A selection of T cell receptor beta chains follows, all from one sample in a study of T cell repertoires in cytomegalovirus infection. The antigens for these receptors are not known. TCRdb recomputed calls from the reads with MiXCR, one row per CDR3 protein. Counted here are fewer than 850,000 distinct CDR3 sequences, 29% occurring once; the ten biggest clones make up approximately 14%. Sequenced here: cultured CD8+ T cells from PBMCs, sampled from culture after CMV antigen stimulation. These receptors were taken from a human donor in good health (CMV status not recorded). Some clones in this sample may be carry-over from other donors' samples. Both conserved end residues are part of each CDR3. The D gene is left open where the match is weak. Expanded clones get a size class; other rows say once, few or many, or leave the size out.

len: 14
v_gene: TRBV24-1
d_gene: .
j_gene: TRBJ2-1
abundance: .
CDR3aa: CATSSGTYPREQFF
CDR3nt: TGTGCCACCAGCTCAGGGACGTACCCACGTGAGCAGTTCTTC

len: 13
v_gene: TRBV19
d_gene: .
j_gene: TRBJ2-1
abundance: .
CDR3aa: CASSATRGGEQFF
CDR3nt: TGTGCCAGTAGTGCTACAAGGGGGGGTGAGCAGTTCTTC

len: 14
v_gene: TRBV7-8
d_gene: .
j_gene: TRBJ1-1
abundance: many
CDR3aa: CASSLGPGTTEAFF
CDR3nt: TGTGCCAGCAGCTTAGGTCCGGGGACCACTGAAGCTTTCTTT

len: 14
v_gene: TRBV12-3/TRBV12-4
d_gene: .
j_gene: TRBJ1-1
abundance: .
CDR3aa: CASSLMTVRTEAFF
CDR3nt: TGTGCCAGCAGTTTAATGACAGTCCGAACTGAAGCTTTCTTT

len: 12
v_gene: TRBV7-2
d_gene: .
j_gene: TRBJ1-1
abundance: .
CDR3aa: CASSLGRGLTFF
CDR3nt: TGTGCCAGCAGCTTAGGCAGGGGATTGACTTTCTTT

len: 14
v_gene: TRBV14
d_gene: TRBD1
j_gene: TRBJ2-7
abundance: .
CDR3aa: CASSQHRGRYEQYF
CDR3nt: TGTGCCAGCAGCCAACACAGGGGGCGGTACGAGCAGTACTTC

len: 17
v_gene: TRBV4-1
d_gene: TRBD2
j_gene: TRBJ2-1
abundance: .
CDR3aa: CASSPKGSLAGGNEQFF
CDR3nt: TGCGCCAGCAGTCCAAAGGGGAGCCTAGCGGGGGGCAATGAGCAGTTCTTC

len: 14
v_gene: TRBV27
d_gene: TRBD1
j_gene: TRBJ1-2
abundance: few
CDR3aa: CASRPLTGVYGYTF
CDR3nt: TGTGCCAGCAGACCCCTGACAGGGGTATATGGCTACACCTTC

len: 14
v_gene: TRBV6-8
d_gene: TRBD1
j_gene: TRBJ2-1
abundance: .
CDR3aa: CASSYGTGSNEQFF
CDR3nt: TGTGCCAGCAGTTATGGGACAGGGTCAAATGAGCAGTTCTTC

len: 19
v_gene: TRBV5-1
d_gene: TRBD1
j_gene: TRBJ1-4
abundance: .
CDR3aa: CASSAYRGRPLTANEKLFF
CDR3nt: TGCGCCAGCAGCGCATACAGGGGTCGGCCCCTAACGGCTAATGAAAAACTGTTTTTT

len: 16
v_gene: TRBV4-3
d_gene: .
j_gene: TRBJ2-1
abundance: few
CDR3aa: CASSQDPRGSYNEQFF
CDR3nt: TGCGCCAGCAGCCAAGATCCCAGGGGATCCTACAATGAGCAGTTCTTC

len: 13
v_gene: TRBV10-3
d_gene: TRBD2
j_gene: TRBJ2-1
abundance: .
CDR3aa: CVIAGTSGNEQFF
CDR3nt: TGTGTTATCGCCGGGACTAGCGGTAATGAGCAGTTCTTC

len: 16
v_gene: TRBV7-9
d_gene: TRBD1
j_gene: TRBJ2-1
abundance: few
CDR3aa: CASSPGQGSSYNEQFF
CDR3nt: TGTGCCAGCAGCCCTGGACAGGGGAGCTCCTACAATGAGCAGTTCTTC

len: 16
v_gene: TRBV5-4
d_gene: TRBD1
j_gene: TRBJ1-2
abundance: .
CDR3aa: CASRGGQGRTIDGYTF
CDR3nt: TGTGCCAGCAGGGGGGGACAGGGTCGGACCATTGATGGCTACACCTTC

len: 17
v_gene: TRBV6-5
d_gene: .
j_gene: TRBJ2-2
abundance: few
CDR3aa: CASSYSAPTNLPGELFF
CDR3nt: TGTGCCAGCAGTTACTCGGCCCCAACCAATCTGCCCGGGGAGCTGTTTTTT

len: 14
v_gene: TRBV29-1
d_gene: .
j_gene: TRBJ2-3
abundance: few
CDR3aa: CSVIGRRYTDTQYF
CDR3nt: TGCAGCGTTATCGGGCGAAGGTACACAGATACGCAGTATTTT

len: 16
v_gene: TRBV4-1
d_gene: TRBD1
j_gene: TRBJ1-5
abundance: .
CDR3aa: CASSQAPGQGIPVQHF
CDR3nt: TGCGCCAGCAGCCAAGCACCGGGACAGGGTATACCGGTCCAGCATTTT

len: 12
v_gene: TRBV27
d_gene: .
j_gene: TRBJ2-1
abundance: .
CDR3aa: CASSWDNHEQFF
CDR3nt: TGTGCCAGCAGTTGGGACAACCATGAGCAGTTCTTC

len: 16
v_gene: TRBV7-2
d_gene: TRBD2
j_gene: TRBJ2-7
abundance: .
CDR3aa: CASSPLVGGRVYEQYF
CDR3nt: TGTGCCAGCAGCCCCCTAGTGGGGGGGAGGGTCTACGAGCAGTACTTC

len: 13
v_gene: TRBV19
d_gene: .
j_gene: TRBJ1-5
abundance: .
CDR3aa: CASQGISNQPQHF
CDR3nt: TGTGCCAGCCAGGGAATTAGCAATCAGCCCCAGCATTTT

len: 15
v_gene: TRBV9
d_gene: .
j_gene: TRBJ1-5
abundance: .
CDR3aa: CASSVEQGSNQPQHF
CDR3nt: TGTGCCAGCAGCGTAGAACAGGGAAGCAATCAGCCCCAGCATTTT

len: 15
v_gene: TRBV18
d_gene: .
j_gene: TRBJ2-5
abundance: few
CDR3aa: CASSPWDNYQETQYF
CDR3nt: TGTGCCAGCTCACCATGGGACAATTACCAAGAGACCCAGTACTTC

len: 14
v_gene: TRBV10-3
d_gene: .
j_gene: TRBJ2-7
abundance: .
CDR3aa: CAISDGRSAYEQYF
CDR3nt: TGTGCCATCAGTGACGGGCGTTCCGCCTACGAGCAGTACTTC

len: 16
v_gene: TRBV20-1
d_gene: .
j_gene: TRBJ2-3
abundance: few
CDR3aa: CSARKSKGHSTDTQYF
CDR3nt: TGCAGTGCTAGAAAGAGCAAGGGCCACAGCACAGATACGCAGTATTTT

len: 14
v_gene: TRBV25-1
d_gene: .
j_gene: TRBJ2-1
abundance: many
CDR3aa: CASSEYTPFWEQFF
CDR3nt: TGTGCCAGCAGTGAATATACCCCGTTTTGGGAGCAGTTCTTC

len: 16
v_gene: TRBV6-5
d_gene: .
j_gene: TRBJ2-1
abundance: .
CDR3aa: CASRPLQGSLYNEQFF
CDR3nt: TGTGCCAGCAGACCCCTCCAGGGGAGCCTCTACAATGAGCAGTTCTTC

len: 12
v_gene: TRBV7-2
d_gene: TRBD1
j_gene: TRBJ2-7
abundance: many
CDR3aa: CAIGDRGNEQYF
CDR3nt: TGTGCCATAGGGGACAGGGGGAACGAGCAGTACTTC

len: 18
v_gene: TRBV24-1
d_gene: .
j_gene: TRBJ2-2
abundance: few
CDR3aa: CATSDFDWTATNTGELFF
CDR3nt: TGTGCCACCAGTGATTTCGATTGGACAGCGACGAACACCGGGGAGCTGTTTTTT

len: 17
v_gene: TRBV6-6
d_gene: .
j_gene: TRBJ1-5
abundance: .
CDR3aa: CASSYVQKRGGTQPQHF
CDR3nt: TGTGCCAGCAGTTACGTTCAAAAGCGGGGAGGCACTCAGCCCCAGCATTTT

len: 14
v_gene: TRBV6-6
d_gene: .
j_gene: TRBJ2-3
abundance: .
CDR3aa: CASRNRDITDTQYF
CDR3nt: TGTGCCAGCAGAAACAGGGATATCACAGATACGCAGTATTTT

len: 16
v_gene: TRBV7-9
d_gene: TRBD1
j_gene: TRBJ1-4
abundance: few
CDR3aa: CASSPQTGGNREKLFF
CDR3nt: TGTGCCAGCAGCCCACAGACAGGGGGAAATCGTGAAAAACTGTTTTTT

len: 14
v_gene: TRBV19
d_gene: TRBD1
j_gene: TRBJ2-3
abundance: .
CDR3aa: CASSGQENTDTQYF
CDR3nt: TGTGCCAGTAGCGGACAGGAAAACACAGATACGCAGTATTTT

len: 14
v_gene: TRBV5-1
d_gene: .
j_gene: TRBJ1-1
abundance: .
CDR3aa: CASRDFTGNTEAFF
CDR3nt: TGCGCCAGCCGCGACTTTACGGGGAACACTGAAGCTTTCTTT

len: 15
v_gene: TRBV15
d_gene: .
j_gene: TRBJ1-4
abundance: once
CDR3aa: CATSTTPATNEKLFF
CDR3nt: TGTGCCACCAGCACCACCCCCGCAACTAATGAAAAACTGTTTTTT

len: 16
v_gene: TRBV12-3/TRBV12-4
d_gene: TRBD1
j_gene: TRBJ2-2
abundance: .
CDR3aa: CASSDGDRGYTGELFF
CDR3nt: TGTGCCAGCAGCGACGGGGACAGGGGGTACACCGGGGAGCTGTTTTTT

len: 17
v_gene: TRBV7-8
d_gene: .
j_gene: TRBJ2-1
abundance: few
CDR3aa: CASSLGMGGGAINEQFF
CDR3nt: TGTGCCAGCAGCTTAGGTATGGGGGGGGGGGCTATTAATGAGCAGTTCTTC

len: 15
v_gene: TRBV7-3
d_gene: .
j_gene: TRBJ2-3
abundance: many
CDR3aa: CASSQDGMSTDTQYF
CDR3nt: TGTGCCAGCAGTCAGGACGGAATGAGCACAGATACGCAGTATTTT

len: 14
v_gene: TRBV29-1
d_gene: .
j_gene: TRBJ1-2
abundance: .
CDR3aa: CSVARISANYGYTF
CDR3nt: TGCAGCGTTGCGAGAATATCAGCTAACTATGGCTACACCTTC

len: 13
v_gene: TRBV6-5
d_gene: .
j_gene: TRBJ1-2
abundance: few
CDR3aa: CASTYGESDGYTF
CDR3nt: TGTGCCAGCACCTACGGGGAGTCGGATGGCTACACCTTC

len: 15
v_gene: TRBV10-2
d_gene: TRBD2
j_gene: TRBJ2-1
abundance: few
CDR3aa: CASSEFLAGYNEQFF
CDR3nt: TGCGCCAGCAGTGAGTTTTTAGCGGGGTACAATGAGCAGTTCTTC

len: 14
v_gene: TRBV9
d_gene: .
j_gene: TRBJ1-5
abundance: few
CDR3aa: CASSVDGGNQPQHF
CDR3nt: TGTGCCAGCAGCGTAGATGGAGGGAATCAGCCCCAGCATTTT

len: 18
v_gene: TRBV7-9
d_gene: .
j_gene: TRBJ2-6
abundance: many
CDR3aa: CASSFADKLTPGANVLTF
CDR3nt: TGTGCCAGCAGCTTCGCGGACAAACTGACACCTGGGGCCAACGTCCTGACTTTC